A single sample is the source of the 31 T cell receptor beta chains below, sequenced in a study of blood T cell repertoires in COVID-19. TCRdb's copy holds only in-frame clones and misses some; the assay was immunoSEQ multiplex PCR. The data show a few hundred thousand clones, roughly nine tenths seen once. Sequences were obtained from peripheral blood. All receptors come from a woman aged 40-49 years who had recovered from COVID-19.

The DNA for the CDR3 is TGTGCCTGGAGTGTCGCACAGACCTACGAGCAGTACGTC. Its translation: CAWSVAQTYEQYV. The chain uses TRBV30 and TRBJ2-7; no reliable D call. V was pared by 0 bases and J by 2 bases, with 8 bases between. Germline CDR1 is GTSNPN and CDR2 is SVGIG (reference sequence). This CDR3 has 13 amino acids.

The chain recombines TRBV30 with TRBJ1-1; D is possibly TRBD1 (5 bases). V was shortened by 3 bases and J by 0 bases, with 11 bases between the two germline ends. In germline, CDR1 is GTSNPN, CDR2 SVGIG (reference sequence). The CDR3 spans 14 residues. The CDR3 protein is CAWSLDSMNTEAFF. CDR3 DNA sequence: TGTGCCTGGAGCCTCGACAGTATGAACACTGAAGCTTTCTTT.

CDR3 sequence: CASSSNRGDYEQYF. DNA of the CDR3: TGTGCCAGCAGCTCGAACAGGGGGGACTACGAGCAGTACTTC. J is TRBJ2-7 and V is TRBV5-4; 8 positions match TRBD1. The CDR3 has 14 residues. The germline gives CDR1 SGHNT, CDR2 YYREEE (reference sequence). The V and J ends lost 3 bases and 3 bases, in that order; junction bases with no gene match: 5.

The chain carries TRBV28 and TRBJ1-2; tentatively, D is TRBD1 (5 bases). Per the germline V gene, CDR1 is MDHEN and CDR2 is SYDVKM. CDR3 length: 14 amino acids. The V gene lost 3 bases and the J gene lost 5 bases, with 13 bases spanning the gap. CDR3 in amino acids: CASSFVGAGYGYTF. CDR3 nucleotides: TGTGCCAGCAGTTTCGTAGGGGCAGGGTATGGCTACACCTTC.

CDR3 nucleotide sequence: TGTGCCAGCAGCTGGGACAGGGTATTAGGCTACACCTTC. Its protein product is CASSWDRVLGYTF. The J gene is TRBJ1-2, the V gene TRBV5-6; 9 nucleotides match TRBD1. Trimming at V came to 3 bases and at J to 8 bases, leaving 5 bases not matched to a gene. CDR3 size: 13 residues. The germline V gene has CDR1 SGHDT and CDR2 YYEEEE.

V is TRBV19 and J is TRBJ2-7; 7 bases are shared with TRBD2. Germline assignment: CDR1 LNHDA and CDR2 SQIVND (reference sequence). This CDR3 comprises 16 residues. V shed 0 bases and J 1 base; nucleotides not matched to a gene: 6. The CDR3 coding sequence is TGTGCCAGTAGTATAGACGGGGGGAACCCTTCCTACGAGCAGTACTTC. This encodes CASSIDGGNPSYEQYF. Full variable domain (rest looked up from reference TRBV19 and TRBJ2-7): DGGITQSPKYLFRKEGQNVTLSCEQNLNHDAMYWYRQDPGQGLRLIYYSQIVNDFQKGDIAEGYSVSREKKESFPLTVTSAQKNPTAFYLCASSIDGGNPSYEQYFGPGTRLTVT.

The chain joins TRBV7-8 to TRBJ2-2; TRBD2 might be the D (6 bases). The CDR3 runs to 15 residues. Per the germline V gene, CDR1 is SGHVS and CDR2 is FQNEAQ. The ends were cut back, 5 bases at V and 8 bases at J, with 18 bases in the middle. For the CDR3, the DNA is TGTGCCAGCAGCCCATCGGGACTCTTCAGTGGGGAGCTGTTTTTT. Translation gives CASSPSGLFSGELFF.

The chain employs TRBV10-3 and TRBJ1-6, with D possibly being TRBD1 (5 bases). The CDR3 has 15 residues. V was shortened by 0 bases and J by 5 bases, with 8 bases between the two germline ends. The germline V gene encodes CDR1 ENHRY and CDR2 SYGVKD. The chain's CDR3 is CAISESGGDNSPLHF. In DNA, the CDR3 is TGTGCCATCAGTGAGTCCGGGGGGGATAATTCACCCCTCCACTTT.

The chain employs TRBV18 and TRBJ1-1; TRBD1 agrees at 8 bases. Unmatched junction bases numbered 10, after V lost 6 bases and J lost 1 base. The CDR3 sequence is 16 residues long. Per the germline V gene, CDR1 is KGHSH and CDR2 is LQKENI. The CDR3 here is CASSQIKGQANTEAFF. DNA of the CDR3: TGTGCCAGCTCCCAAATAAAGGGACAGGCGAACACTGAAGCTTTCTTT.

This chain connects TRBV10-1 to TRBJ2-7, with 7 nucleotides matching TRBD2. The CDR3 is 16 residues long. The V segment lost 6 bases and the J segment 7 bases; nucleotides outside the gene matches: 18. From germline, CDR1 is WNHNN and CDR2 SYGVQD (reference sequence). CDR3 in amino acids: CASSVRSSGTIPEQYF. CDR3 DNA: TGCGCCAGCAGCGTACGATCATCCGGGACTATCCCTGAGCAGTACTTC.

The CDR3 reads CASSQAWQAGGSQETQYF. The CDR3 DNA reads as TGTGCCAGCAGCCAAGCCTGGCAAGCGGGAGGGTCTCAAGAGACCCAGTACTTC. The rearrangement uses TRBV3-1 (or the pseudogene TRBV3-2) and TRBJ2-5; TRBD2 agrees at 10 bases. This CDR3 contains 18 residues. Germline lookup yields CDR1 LGHDT and CDR2 YNNKEL (reference sequence). Trimming took 1 base from V and 2 from J; bases not matched to a gene: 10.

The rearrangement uses TRBV6-6 and TRBJ1-1, with D uncertain. The V end lost 2 bases, the J end lost 4 bases, and 11 bases lay between the germline ends. The CDR3 totals 14 residues. Germline values: CDR1 MNHNY, CDR2 SVGAGI (reference sequence). As DNA, the CDR3 is TGTGCCAGCAGTTACACCACTGAGGGCACTGAAGCTTTCTTT. This encodes CASSYTTEGTEAFF.

V is TRBV29-1 and J is TRBJ2-3; tentatively, D is TRBD1 (6 bases). Germline V gene lookup returns CDR1 SQVTM and CDR2 ANQGSEA. This CDR3 is 13 amino acids long. With 6 bases removed from V and 0 bases from J, the gap between germline ends came to 10 bases. CDR3 in DNA: TGCAGCGTGATTAGGGGGAGCACAGATACGCAGTATTTT. Translating it yields CSVIRGSTDTQYF.

This rearrangement joins TRBV6-6 to TRBJ1-2, with 9 bases identical to TRBD1. CDR3 length equals 14 residues. The J segment lost 4 bases and the V segment lost 6 bases, leaving 6 bases of the junction unmatched. From germline, CDR1 is MNHNY and CDR2 SVGAGI (reference sequence). The DNA of the CDR3 is TGTGCCAGCAGGAACAGGGGACAGGGCTATGGCTACACCTTC. Translating it yields CASRNRGQGYGYTF.

The chain links TRBV5-1 to TRBJ2-2; unclear D gene. With 4 bases removed from V and 1 base from J, the gap between germline ends came to 5 bases. CDR1 SGHRS and CDR2 YFSETQ come from the germline V gene. The CDR3 loop spans 13 amino acids. The CDR3 here is CASSPQNTGELFF. CDR3 nucleotides: TGCGCCAGCAGCCCCCAGAACACCGGGGAGCTGTTTTTT.

The chain couples TRBV18 to TRBJ2-7; 7 positions match TRBD1. This CDR3 is built from 13 residues. V shed 1 base, J shed 6 bases, and the junction held 3 bases outside the gene matches. Per the germline V gene, CDR1 is KGHSH and CDR2 is LQKENI. CDR3 DNA: TGTGCCAGCTCACCACTAGGGGGCGGCGAGCAGTACGTC. Translating it yields CASSPLGGGEQYV.

J is TRBJ1-1 and V is TRBV7-2; TRBD1 might be the D (6 bases). Germline V CDR1 and CDR2: SGHTA, FQGNSA. This CDR3 region has 16 residues. V was clipped by 5 bases and J by 2 bases, with 18 bases between them. CDR3 nucleotides: TGTGCCAGCAGCCCCGAAGGGTGGGGGCCAAACACTGAAGCTTTCTTT. Protein: CASSPEGWGPNTEAFF.

This clone was counted once. The V gene is TRBV21-1, the J gene TRBJ2-7; the D call in the table, TRBD1, was not verified against the DNA. TRBV21-1 corresponds to a pseudogene. The CDR3 has 16 amino acids. The CDR3 coding sequence is TGTGCCAGCAGCCAAAGCTGGGCCAGGGGACCCTACGAGCAGTACGTC. This encodes CASSQSWARGPYEQYV.

This clone was observed a single time. The V and J genes are TRBV2 and TRBJ1-2; D remains unclear. The CDR3 sequence is 12 residues long. The germline gives CDR1 SNHLY, CDR2 FYNNEI. Trimming pared 6 bases from V and 7 bases from J, leaving 12 bases between. The CDR3 nucleotides are TGTGCCAGCAGATATTCAGGAGGTGGCTACACCTTC. Its protein is CASRYSGGGYTF.

This chain links TRBV9 with TRBJ2-5, with TRBD2 matching 8 bases. Looked up from germline, CDR1 is SGDLS and CDR2 is YYNGEE. The trim removed 2 bases at V and 1 base at J, leaving 1 base unmatched. This CDR3 is 14 amino acids long. The CDR3 region has the DNA TGTGCCAGCAGCGTTAGCGGGGTCCAAGAGACCCAGTACTTC. Protein sequence: CASSVSGVQETQYF.

The rearrangement joins TRBV15 to TRBJ1-2; 7 nucleotides line up with TRBD1. The CDR3 consists of 15 residues. V was clipped by 8 bases and J by 0 bases; unmatched bases: 9. The germline gives CDR1 LNHNV, CDR2 YYDKDF (reference sequence). The CDR3 loop is CATGQDTSANYGYTF. In DNA, the CDR3 is TGTGCCACCGGACAGGACACCTCAGCTAACTATGGCTACACCTTC.

DNA for the CDR3: TGCGCCAGCAGCCAAGAGGCCAGGGGTACCATGAACACTGAAGCTTTCTTT. Translating gives CASSQEARGTMNTEAFF. The rearrangement joins TRBV4-3 to TRBJ1-1; maybe TRBD1 (6 bases). CDR3 length: 17 amino acids. Germline CDR1 reads LGHNA; CDR2 reads YSLEER. Deletions cut 0 bases from V and 0 bases from J, with 14 bases between.

The chain carries TRBV25-1 and TRBJ2-2, with 7 nucleotides matching TRBD2. V shed 6 bases and J 0 bases; nucleotides not matched to a gene: 10. This CDR3 is built from 17 residues. CDR1 is MGHDK, CDR2 SYGVNS, per germline. The CDR3 reads CASRDKRGGTNTGELFF. CDR3 nucleotides: TGTGCCAGCAGGGACAAAAGGGGAGGGACGAACACCGGGGAGCTGTTTTTT. Complete variable domain (other parts from reference TRBV25-1 and TRBJ2-2): EADIYQTPRYLVIGTGKKITLECSQTMGHDKMYWYQQDPGMELHLIHYSYGVNSTEKGDLSSESTVSRIRTEHFPLTLESARPSHTSQYLCASRDKRGGTNTGELFFGEGSRLTVL.

This chain uses TRBV9 with TRBJ2-1; D might be TRBD1 (6 bases). Trimming left V 3 bases short and J 8 bases short, with 21 bases between. This CDR3 is built from 16 residues. Germline CDR1 is SGDLS and CDR2 is YYNGEE. This chain's CDR3 is CASSAPSDRYGDEQFF. For the CDR3, the DNA is TGTGCCAGCAGCGCCCCGTCGGACAGATATGGGGATGAGCAGTTCTTC. The full variable domain, its missing parts supplied by reference TRBV9 and TRBJ2-1, is DSGVTQTPKHLITATGQRVTLRCSPRSGDLSVYWYQQSLDQGLQFLIQYYNGEERAKGNILERFSAQQFPDLHSELNLSSLELGDSALYFCASSAPSDRYGDEQFFGPGTRLTVL.

J is TRBJ1-1 and V is TRBV16; D may be TRBD1 (6 bases). V lost 1 base, J lost 7 bases, and 10 bases lay in between. The CDR3 runs 13 residues. CDR1 KGHSY and CDR2 FQNENV come from the germline V gene. The CDR3 sequence is CASSQLSDSEAFF. The DNA for the CDR3 is TGTGCCAGCAGCCAATTATCGGACAGTGAAGCTTTCTTT.

This clone was found a few times. This chain links TRBV19 with TRBJ1-1, with 9 bases that match TRBD1. With 2 bases clipped from V and 5 bases from J, the junction kept 6 bases outside the gene matches. The CDR3 extends over 15 amino acids. CDR1 is LNHDA and CDR2 is SQIVND in the germline V gene (reference sequence). The CDR3 sequence is CASSIFKTGGTEAFF. CDR3 DNA: TGTGCCAGTAGTATATTCAAGACAGGGGGGACTGAAGCTTTCTTT.

The chain combines TRBV18 with TRBJ2-5, with 7 positions matching TRBD2. This CDR3 is built from 15 residues. V lost 2 bases to trimming and J lost 5 bases; unmatched junction nucleotides: 8. Looked up from germline, CDR1 is KGHSH and CDR2 is LQKENI. The CDR3 DNA follows: TGTGCCAGCTCACCAGGGGCGGGAGTAGAGGAGACCCAGTACTTC. This encodes CASSPGAGVEETQYF. The complete variable domain, with remaining parts taken from reference TRBV18 and TRBJ2-5, reads NAGVMQNPRHLVRRRGQEARLRCSPMKGHSHVYWYRQLPEEGLKFMVYLQKENIIDESGMPKERFSAEFPKEGPSILRIQQVVRGDSAAYFCASSPGAGVEETQYFGPGTRLLVL.

The chain links TRBV11-2 to TRBJ2-1; maybe TRBD1 (5 bases). Deletions cut 5 bases from V and 10 bases from J, with 12 bases between. CDR3 length equals 12 residues. CDR1 is SGHAT, CDR2 FQNNGV, per germline. The CDR3 here is CASSHRTWEQFF. The CDR3 bases are TGTGCCAGCAGCCACCGGACATGGGAGCAGTTCTTC.

The chain carries TRBV2 and TRBJ2-4; TRBD1 matches 8 bases. V lost 6 bases and J lost 6; bases outside the gene matches: 7. Germline CDR1 reads SNHLY; CDR2 reads FYNNEI. The CDR3 extends over 14 amino acids. CDR3 region: CASRTRTGSNIQYF. For the CDR3, the DNA is TGTGCCAGCAGGACCAGGACAGGGTCAAACATTCAGTACTTC.

This clone was seen a single time. The V gene is TRBV7-8, the J gene TRBJ2-7, with 14 bases aligning to TRBD2. The germline CDR1 and CDR2 sequences are SGHVS and FQNEAQ. Trimming cost V 6 bases and J 7 bases; bases outside gene matches: 11. CDR3 length: 16 residues. The CDR3 sequence: CASSSTGTSGRDEQYV. The CDR3 region has the DNA TGTGCCAGCAGTTCTACCGGGACTAGCGGGAGAGATGAGCAGTACGTC.

CDR3 in amino acids: CASSRTGRGGELFF. The CDR3 nucleotides read TGTGCCAGTAGTAGGACAGGACGCGGCGGGGAGCTGTTTTTT. The chain has TRBV19 and TRBJ2-2; 7 nucleotides line up with TRBD1. The V gene end was trimmed by 4 bases and the J gene end by 7 bases; junction bases not matched to a gene: 6. This CDR3 comprises 14 residues. Germline-derived CDR1 and CDR2 are LNHDA and SQIVND (reference sequence).